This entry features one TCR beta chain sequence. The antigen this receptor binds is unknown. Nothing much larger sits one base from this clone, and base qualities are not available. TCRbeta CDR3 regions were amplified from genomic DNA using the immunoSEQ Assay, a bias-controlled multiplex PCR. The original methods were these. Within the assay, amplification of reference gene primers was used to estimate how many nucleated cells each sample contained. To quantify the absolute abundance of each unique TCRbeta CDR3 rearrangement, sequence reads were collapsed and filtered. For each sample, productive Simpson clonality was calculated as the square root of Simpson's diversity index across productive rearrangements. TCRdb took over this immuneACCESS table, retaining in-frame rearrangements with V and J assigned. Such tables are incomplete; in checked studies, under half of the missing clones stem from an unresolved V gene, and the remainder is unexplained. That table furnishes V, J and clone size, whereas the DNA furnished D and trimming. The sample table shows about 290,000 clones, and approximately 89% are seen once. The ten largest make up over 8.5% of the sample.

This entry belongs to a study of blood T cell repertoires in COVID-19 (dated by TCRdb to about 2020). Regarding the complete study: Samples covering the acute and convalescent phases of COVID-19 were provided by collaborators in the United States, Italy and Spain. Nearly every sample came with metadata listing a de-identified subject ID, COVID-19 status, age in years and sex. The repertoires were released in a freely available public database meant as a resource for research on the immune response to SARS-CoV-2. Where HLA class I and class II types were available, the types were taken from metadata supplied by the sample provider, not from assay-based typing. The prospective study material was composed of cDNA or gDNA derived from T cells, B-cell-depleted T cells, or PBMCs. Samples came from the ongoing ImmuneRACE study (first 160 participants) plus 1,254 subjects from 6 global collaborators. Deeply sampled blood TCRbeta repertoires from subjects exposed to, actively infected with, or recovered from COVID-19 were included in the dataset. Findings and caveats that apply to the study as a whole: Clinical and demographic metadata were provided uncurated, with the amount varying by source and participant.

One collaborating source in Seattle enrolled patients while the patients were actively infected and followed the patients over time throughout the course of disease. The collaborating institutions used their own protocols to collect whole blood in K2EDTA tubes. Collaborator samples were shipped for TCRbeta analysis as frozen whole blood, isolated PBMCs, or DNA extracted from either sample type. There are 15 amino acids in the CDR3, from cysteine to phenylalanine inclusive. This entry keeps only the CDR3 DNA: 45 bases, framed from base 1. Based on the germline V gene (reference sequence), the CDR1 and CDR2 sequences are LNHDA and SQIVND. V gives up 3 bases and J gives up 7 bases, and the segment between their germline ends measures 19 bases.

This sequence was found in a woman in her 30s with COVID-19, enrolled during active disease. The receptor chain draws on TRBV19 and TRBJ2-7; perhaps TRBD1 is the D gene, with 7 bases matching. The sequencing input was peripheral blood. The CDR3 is CASSIGGQTSREQYF. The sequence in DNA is TGTGCCAGTAGTATCGGGGGACAGACGTCGCGGGAGCAGTACTTC.